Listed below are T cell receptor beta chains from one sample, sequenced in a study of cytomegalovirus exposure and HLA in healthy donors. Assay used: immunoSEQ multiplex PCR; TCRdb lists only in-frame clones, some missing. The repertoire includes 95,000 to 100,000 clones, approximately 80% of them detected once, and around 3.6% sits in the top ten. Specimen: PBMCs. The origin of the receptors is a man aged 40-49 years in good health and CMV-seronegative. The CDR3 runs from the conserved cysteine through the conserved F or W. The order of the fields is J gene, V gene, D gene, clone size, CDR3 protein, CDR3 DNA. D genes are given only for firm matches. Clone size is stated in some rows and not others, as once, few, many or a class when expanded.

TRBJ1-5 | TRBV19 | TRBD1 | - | CASSRDSASNQPQHF | TGTGCCAGTAGTCGGGACAGCGCTAGCAATCAGCCCCAGCATTTT
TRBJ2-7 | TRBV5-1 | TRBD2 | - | CASSLASRTSVDEQYF | TGCGCCAGCAGCTTGGCCTCTAGGACTAGCGTAGACGAGCAGTACTTC
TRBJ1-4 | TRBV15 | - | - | CATSRDLIGTNEKLFF | TGTGCCACCAGCAGAGATCTAATCGGGACTAATGAAAAACTGTTTTTT
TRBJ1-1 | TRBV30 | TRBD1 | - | CAWGGQGNTEAFF | TGTGCCTGGGGGGGACAGGGAAACACTGAAGCTTTCTTT
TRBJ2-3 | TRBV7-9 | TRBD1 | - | CASSFQGVGTDTQYF | TGTGCCAGCAGCTTTCAGGGGGTGGGCACAGATACGCAGTATTTT
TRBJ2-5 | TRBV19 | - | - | CASSIGRADQETQYF | TGTGCCAGTAGTATAGGGAGGGCAGACCAAGAGACCCAGTACTTC
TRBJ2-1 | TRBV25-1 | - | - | CASTQGYNEQFF | TGTGCCAGCACACAGGGCTACAATGAGCAGTTCTTC
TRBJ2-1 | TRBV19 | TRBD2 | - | CASSTYSGSSNEQFF | TGTGCCAGTAGTACCTATAGCGGGAGTTCCAATGAGCAGTTCTTC
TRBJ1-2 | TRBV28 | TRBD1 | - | CATGQGINYGYTF | TGTGCCACAGGACAGGGGATTAACTATGGCTACACCTTC
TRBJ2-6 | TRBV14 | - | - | CASSQVGEAGANVLTF | TGTGCCAGCAGCCAAGTTGGGGAGGCTGGGGCCAACGTCCTGACTTTC
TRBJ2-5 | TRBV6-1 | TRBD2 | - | CASSEIRTSGGTQYF | TGTGCCAGCAGTGAAATCAGGACTAGCGGGGGGACCCAGTACTTC
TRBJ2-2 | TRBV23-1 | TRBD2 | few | CASSPAGDGGETGELFF | TGCGCCAGCAGTCCCGCCGGAGACGGGGGGGAAACCGGGGAGCTGTTTTTT
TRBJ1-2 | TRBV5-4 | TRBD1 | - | CASSLGGQGNYGYTF | TGTGCCAGCAGTCTAGGGGGACAGGGGAACTATGGCTACACCTTC
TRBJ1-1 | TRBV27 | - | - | CASSLSSRRGWGTEAFF | TGTGCCAGCAGTTTATCGTCTCGGCGGGGGTGGGGCACTGAAGCTTTCTTT
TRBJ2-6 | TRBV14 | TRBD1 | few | CASNKAGTGNRGANVLTF | TGTGCCAGCAATAAGGCCGGGACAGGGAACCGTGGGGCCAACGTCCTGACTTTC
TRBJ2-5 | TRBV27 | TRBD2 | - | CASSLSLARSGRGETQYF | TGTGCCAGCAGTTTATCCCTTGCTCGGAGCGGGAGGGGAGAGACCCAGTACTTC
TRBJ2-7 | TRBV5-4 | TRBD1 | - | CASSSGTVSSYEQYF | TGTGCCAGCAGCTCCGGGACAGTTAGCTCCTACGAGCAGTACTTC
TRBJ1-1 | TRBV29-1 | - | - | CSVEFWGEATEAFF | TGCAGCGTTGAATTCTGGGGCGAGGCCACTGAAGCTTTCTTT
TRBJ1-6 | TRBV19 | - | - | CASSINRRDSPLHF | TGTGCCAGTAGTATCAATCGGCGGGATTCACCCCTCCACTTT
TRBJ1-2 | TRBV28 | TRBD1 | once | CASSSGDPGQYRGYTF | TGTGCCAGCAGTTCCGGAGATCCGGGACAGTATAGGGGCTACACCTTC
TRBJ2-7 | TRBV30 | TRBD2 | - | CAWSVSGGYEQYF | TGTGCCTGGAGCGTTAGCGGGGGCTACGAGCAGTACTTC
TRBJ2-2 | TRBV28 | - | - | CASGMTASITGELFF | TGTGCCAGCGGGATGACAGCTTCGATCACCGGGGAGCTGTTTTTT
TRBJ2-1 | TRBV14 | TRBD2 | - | CASSQHLAGGREQFF | TGTGCCAGCAGCCAACACCTAGCGGGGGGCCGTGAGCAGTTCTTC
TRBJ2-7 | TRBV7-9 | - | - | CASSTQGLEQYF | TGTGCCAGCAGCACCCAGGGGCTCGAGCAGTACTTC
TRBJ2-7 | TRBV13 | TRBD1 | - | CASSVLQGSPPYEQYF | TGTGCCAGCAGCGTCCTACAGGGGTCCCCGCCCTACGAGCAGTACTTC
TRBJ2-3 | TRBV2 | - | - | CASRGGRGSSSTDTQYF | TGTGCCAGCAGGGGGGGACGGGGGTCGTCTAGCACAGATACGCAGTATTTT
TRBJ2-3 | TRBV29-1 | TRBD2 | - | CSVEDRSGNTDTQYF | TGCAGCGTTGAAGATCGAAGCGGGAACACAGATACGCAGTATTTT
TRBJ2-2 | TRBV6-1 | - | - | CASNWDTYTGELFF | TGTGCCAGCAATTGGGACACCTACACCGGGGAGCTGTTTTTT
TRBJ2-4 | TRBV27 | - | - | CASSGAELNIQYF | TGTGCCAGCAGTGGGGCCGAATTAAACATTCAGTACTTC